This T cell receptor (beta chain) was recovered during a study of T-cell reconstitution after alpha-beta-depleted transplantation in children (TCRdb year 2016). Concerning the study at large: Using TCR repertoire profiling, the study followed T-cell immune reconstitution in a quantitative way in children after TCRalphabeta/CD19-depleted allogeneic hematopoietic cell transplantation.

The protocol used for the library was PCR. TCRdb records Illumina HiSeq 2500 as the sequencer. TCR libraries were prepared with molecular barcoding, using unique molecular identifiers to normalize TCRbeta repertoire quantification. TCRdb cleaned the public reads at Q25 with fastp, built clones with MiXCR and kept in-frame beta chains. Each record represents a unique CDR3 protein, reported with the most common genes and DNA among its rows. This sample holds 60,000 or so distinct CDR3 sequences; approximately 43% were observed only once. In total, the top ten clones hold roughly 98% of the sample. The sample's treatment or condition label, in plain terms: allogeneic hematopoietic cell transplantation with graft depleted of TCRalphabeta T cells and CD19 B cells. The transplant recipients were children given TCRalphabeta/CD19-depleted allogeneic hematopoietic cell grafts. CDR1 and CDR2 (SQVTM, ANQGSEA) derive from the germline V gene. Trimming takes 6 bases off V and 3 bases off J; junction bases not matched to a gene: 3. From the cysteine up to the phenylalanine, the CDR3 has a length of 13 residues. Only the CDR3 part of the read is kept: 39 bases, read in frame from the first base.

What the research found in general, with its limitations: The apparently early recovery of alphabetaT-cell counts about two months after transplant reportedly depended on only several hundred rapidly expanded clones that came from non-depleted graft cells. In some patients, high TCRbeta diversity at day 60 was attributed to recipient T cells and intrathymic progenitors that had survived conditioning. Over the following months the frequencies of hyperexpanded clones went down, and after one year T-cell counts and TCRbeta diversity were mostly credited to newly produced T cells.

Remarks on this clonotype: The antigen it recognizes is unknown. No base-level quality is on record; no much larger clone is a single base apart.

The chain uses TRBV29-1 and TRBJ2-3; TRBD1 agrees with 10 junctional bases. The sample in question was PBMCs, mostly from graft donor cells, obtained 360 days after TCRalphabeta/CD19-depleted stem cell transplant. The TCR comes from a male patient between 5 and 17 years old who had a stem cell transplant for acute lymphoblastic leukemia, so the T cells may come from the graft donor. The nucleotide sequence is given as TGCAGCGTGGGGACAGGGGCGACAGATACGCAGTATTTT. Its protein is CSVGTGATDTQYF.